This TCR beta chain stems from a study of blood T cell repertoires in COVID-19. Germline CDR1 SGHRS, CDR2 YFSETQ. This CDR3 contains 16 residues. V gave up 5 bases and J gave up 7 bases; unmatched junction bases: 9. The method was immunoSEQ multiplex PCR; TCRdb's version includes in-frame clones alone and lacks a portion of them. The sample holds 90,000 to 150,000 clones, approximately 81% seen once. The chain couples TRBV5-1 to TRBJ2-3; TRBD2 matches at 14 bases. This TCR was sampled from an elderly woman with acute or convalescent COVID-19. Sequencing was performed on peripheral blood. DNA of the CDR3: TGCGCCAGCAGAAGGGGACTAGCGGGAGTCCCGTATACGCAGTATTTT. Protein: CASRRGLAGVPYTQYF.